Following are 12 T cell receptor beta chains from one sample sequenced in a study of blood T cell repertoires in COVID-19. Clones were sequenced by immunoSEQ multiplex PCR, and TCRdb holds only the in-frame ones, with some missing. The sample records a few hundred thousand clones, 75% to 85% being singletons. Sequenced material: peripheral blood. The receptor set was obtained from a human donor in a cohort sampled during active COVID-19.

J is TRBJ1-5 and V is TRBV27; D uncertain. Trimming stripped 5 bases from V and 0 bases from J, with 17 bases between. Germline assignment: CDR1 MNHEY and CDR2 SMNVEV (reference sequence). The CDR3 is 17 amino acids. The CDR3 spells CASSPFGGPYSNQPQHF. DNA of the CDR3: TGTGCCAGCAGTCCGTTCGGCGGTCCTTATAGCAATCAGCCCCAGCATTTT.

The chain has TRBV19 and TRBJ1-5, with D unresolved. The CDR3 is made up of 14 amino acids. Germline V CDR1 and CDR2: LNHDA, SQIVND (reference sequence). Between the trimmed V and J ends, which lost 5 bases and 10 bases, there was a span of 18 bases. In nucleotides, the CDR3 is TGTGCCAGTAGTCCCGCGATGCGGGAGGGACCCCAGCATTTT. As protein: CASSPAMREGPQHF.

This chain connects TRBV27 to TRBJ2-3; 10 nucleotides line up with TRBD2. The ends lost 4 bases at V and 6 bases at J; junction bases unmatched: 10. Per germline, CDR1 MNHEY and CDR2 SMNVEV (reference sequence). This CDR3 contains 16 residues. The CDR3 region has the DNA TGTGCCAGCAGTTACCCTAGCGGGAGTCCTGACGATACGCAGTATTTT. It yields the protein CASSYPSGSPDDTQYF.

CDR3 coding DNA: TGTGCCAGTAGTGGACTCGGGGGGTCCTACGAGCAGTACTTC. It specifies CASSGLGGSYEQYF. The rearrangement links TRBV19 to TRBJ2-7; TRBD2 matches 7 bases. The germline gives CDR1 LNHDA, CDR2 SQIVND (reference sequence). J lost 1 base, V lost 5 bases, and 5 bases had no gene match. This CDR3 is 14 amino acids long.

This clone was seen ten or more times. The chain recombines TRBV11-2 with TRBJ2-1, with 9 positions matching TRBD1. CDR1 and CDR2 (germline): SGHAT, FQNNGV. The length of the CDR3 is 20 residues. Trimming took 0 bases from V and 0 from J; bases not matched to a gene: 12. The CDR3, as DNA: TGTGCCAGCAGCTTAGAAGGGGACAGGGTGACCTCGAGCTCCTACAATGAGCAGTTCTTC. Translating gives CASSLEGDRVTSSSYNEQFF.

This rearrangement joins TRBV6-5 to TRBJ1-5; the D gene is possibly TRBD1 (5 bases). The CDR3 is 13 amino acids. The ends were cut back, 2 bases at V and 11 bases at J, with 13 bases in the middle. The germline V gene encodes CDR1 MNHEY and CDR2 SVGAGI. CDR3 DNA sequence: TGTGCCAGCAGTTACCGGTGGGGGGAGGCCCAGCATTTT. Translation gives CASSYRWGEAQHF.

V gene TRBV15 combines with J gene TRBJ2-3; TRBD2 agrees at 7 bases. V was clipped by 3 bases and J by 2 bases; unmatched bases: 8. This CDR3 contains 16 residues. Germline CDR1 reads LNHNV; CDR2 reads YYDKDF (reference sequence). The CDR3 bases are TGTGCCACCAGCAGCGAACGAGCGGGATTCACAGATACGCAGTATTTT. Protein product: CATSSERAGFTDTQYF.

The gene calls are TRBV28 and TRBJ1-1; D unresolved. The V gene's germline CDR1 is MDHEN and CDR2 SYDVKM. The ends were cut back, 10 bases at V and 0 bases at J, with 6 bases in the middle. The CDR3 spans 11 residues. CDR3 protein: CATNMNTEAFF. As DNA, the CDR3 is TGTGCCACCAACATGAACACTGAAGCTTTCTTT.

This chain uses TRBV4-2 with TRBJ2-3; TRBD2 matches 8 bases. Looked up from germline, CDR1 is LGHNA and CDR2 is YNFKEQ. With 3 bases clipped from V and 6 bases from J, the junction kept 8 bases outside the gene matches. The CDR3 is 15 amino acids. CDR3 sequence: CASSHPIAGSDTQYF. CDR3 sequence (DNA): TGTGCCAGCAGCCACCCAATAGCGGGAAGTGATACGCAGTATTTT.

This clone was detected only a few times. This chain joins TRBV12-5 and TRBJ2-7; tentative D call: TRBD2 (6 bases). Germline V gene lookup returns CDR1 LGHNT and CDR2 FRNRAP. V was pared by 2 bases and J by 7 bases, with 9 bases between. This CDR3 region has 12 residues. CDR3 nucleotides: TGTGCTAGTGGTTTGATCGCGGGAGAGCAGTACTTC. Protein product: CASGLIAGEQYF.

The V call is TRBV27, the J call TRBJ2-3; 15 bases match TRBD2. The V segment lost 5 bases and the J segment 3 bases; nucleotides outside the gene matches: 3. The CDR3 extends over 16 amino acids. Germline loops: CDR1 MNHEY, CDR2 SMNVEV (reference sequence). The CDR3 is CASSQGLAGGTDTQYF. The CDR3 bases are TGTGCCAGCAGTCAGGGACTAGCGGGAGGAACAGATACGCAGTATTTT.

This clone was found a few times. V gene TRBV5-1 combines with J gene TRBJ2-1; D remains ambiguous. V was shortened by 4 bases and J by 10 bases, with 21 bases between the two germline ends. This CDR3 has 15 residues. Germline V CDR1 and CDR2: SGHRS, YFSETQ. CDR3: CASSPDPHTIGEQFF. CDR3 DNA sequence: TGCGCCAGCAGCCCAGATCCGCACACAATCGGGGAGCAGTTCTTC.